This T cell receptor beta chain was sequenced in a study of beta chain features in type 1 diabetes. General study findings and limits: Among all four CD4+ subsets, Type 1 diabetes patients had TCRB CDR3s that were moderately but significantly shorter. Sequencing used cDNA, and cells with high TCR expression could therefore be over-represented.

CD45RO/CCR7/CD25/CD127/CD95/CD27 sorting isolated CD4+ naive, central memory, regulatory and stem cell-like memory cells. What was sequenced were expressed TCRB transcripts, since all of the isolated RNA had been reverse transcribed. Using immunoSEQ multiplex PCR, the repertoire was profiled, and TCRdb retains in-frame clones only, with some absent. The repertoire holds about 150,000 clones, with around 8% as singletons. Trimming shortened V by 5 bases and J by 3 bases, and 20 bases separated the two germline ends. Per the germline V gene, CDR1 is SGHAT and CDR2 is FQNNGV. CDR3 length equals 16 residues. This clone was counted between two and nine times. Its antigen is undetermined.

The gene calls are TRBV11-2 and TRBJ2-7; perhaps TRBD1 as D (5 bases). Source material: central memory CD4+ T cells from blood. This receptor was identified in a woman aged 40 to 49 with type 1 diabetes. CDR3 sequence: CASSQDSQAILYEQYF. The CDR3 DNA is TGTGCCAGCAGCCAAGATTCACAGGCCATTCTCTACGAGCAGTACTTC.